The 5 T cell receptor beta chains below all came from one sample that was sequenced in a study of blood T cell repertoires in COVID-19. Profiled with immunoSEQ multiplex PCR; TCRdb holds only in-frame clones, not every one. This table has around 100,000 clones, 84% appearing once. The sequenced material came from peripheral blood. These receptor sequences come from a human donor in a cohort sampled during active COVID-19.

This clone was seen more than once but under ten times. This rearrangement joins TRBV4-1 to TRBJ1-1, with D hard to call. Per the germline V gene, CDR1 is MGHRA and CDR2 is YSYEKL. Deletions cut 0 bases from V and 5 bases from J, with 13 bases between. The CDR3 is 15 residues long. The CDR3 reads CASSQEAARRTEAFF. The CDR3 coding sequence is TGCGCCAGCAGCCAAGAGGCGGCCCGGAGGACTGAAGCTTTCTTT.

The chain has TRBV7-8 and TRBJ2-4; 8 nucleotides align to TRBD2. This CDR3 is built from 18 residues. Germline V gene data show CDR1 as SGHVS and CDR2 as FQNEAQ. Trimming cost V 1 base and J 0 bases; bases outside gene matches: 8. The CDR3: CASSLGSGGFLAKNIQYF. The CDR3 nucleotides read TGTGCCAGCAGCTTAGGGTCGGGGGGGTTCTTAGCCAAAAACATTCAGTACTTC.

The CDR3 DNA reads as TGTGCCAGCCGCCCAGGGGGCACGACTGAAGCTTTCTTT. Translated: CASRPGGTTEAFF. The chain couples TRBV9 to TRBJ1-1; TRBD1 agrees at 8 bases. Germline assignment: CDR1 SGDLS and CDR2 YYNGEE. Germline trimming cut 7 bases from V and 5 bases from J; bases unmatched to any gene: 7. There are 13 residues in the CDR3.

The CDR3: CASGLDRLAGVRLYF. The CDR3 DNA is TGTGCTAGTGGTTTGGACCGTCTAGCGGGGGTTCGTCTGTATTTT. The chain has TRBV12-5 and TRBJ2-3, with 10 bases lining up with TRBD2. In germline, CDR1 is LGHNT, CDR2 FRNRAP. V gave up 1 base and J gave up 14 bases; unmatched junction bases: 12. The CDR3 is made up of 15 amino acids.

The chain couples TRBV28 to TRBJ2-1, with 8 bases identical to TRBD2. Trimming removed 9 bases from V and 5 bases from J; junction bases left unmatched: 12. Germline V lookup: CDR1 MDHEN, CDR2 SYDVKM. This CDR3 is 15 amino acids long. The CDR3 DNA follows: TGTGCCAGTCGAAGGCCGGGGGGGGACCACAATGAGCAGTTCTTC. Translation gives CASRRPGGDHNEQFF.